The 7 T cell receptor beta chains presented below share a single source sample, sequenced in a study of blood T cells in healthy people across ages. PCR was performed a second time for roughly 6 to 12 cycles using a sample-barcoded 5' primer and a J-beta primer mix. MiXCR, applied by TCRdb to the 5' RACE reads, yields one record per CDR3 protein. The sample has 1.6 million or so distinct CDR3 sequences; approximately 32% are singletons. The specimen was blood. The receptors originated from a woman aged 25-40 years in good health.

The J gene is TRBJ2-1, the V gene TRBV12-3 or TRBV12-4; D may be TRBD2 (6 bases). The end of the DNA fits TRBJ2-7 better, so the J call may be wrong. The CDR3 spans 16 residues. Written as DNA, the CDR3 is TGTGCCAGCAGTCCCTATAGCGGAATGACCCACAATGAGCAGTACTTC. Translation: CASSPYSGMTHNEQYF.

The chain links TRBV6-2 or TRBV6-3 to TRBJ2-5, with D possibly being TRBD1 (5 bases). V gave up 5 bases and J gave up 1 base, with 14 bases separating them. The CDR3 spans 15 residues. Looked up from germline, CDR1 is MNHEY and CDR2 is SVGEGT. CDR3 nucleotides: TGTGCCAGCAGTAGCCCTCCGACAGTCCAAGAGACCCAGTACTTC. It specifies CASSSPPTVQETQYF.

In regard to this clonotype: A junction boundary mismatches the germline segment, possibly from a read error. V gene TRBV15 combines with J gene TRBJ2-1, with 10 bases that match TRBD1. With the DNA end fitting TRBJ2-7 better, the J assignment may be wrong. Germline lookup yields CDR1 LNHNV and CDR2 YYDKDF (reference sequence). The CDR3 has 15 amino acids. The CDR3 is CASSTGDRGVREQYF. CDR3 nucleotides: TGTGCCTCCAGCACAGGGGACAGGGGAGTCCGCGAGCAGTACTTC.

In its sample, this clonotype was seen a few times. The V and J genes are TRBV20-1 and TRBJ1-1; TRBD1 agrees at 7 bases. J was trimmed by 0 bases and V by 4 bases; bases with no gene match: 8. Germline values: CDR1 DFQATT, CDR2 SNEGSKA (reference sequence). The CDR3 consists of 15 residues. The CDR3 reads CSANDRALMNTEAFF. In DNA, the CDR3 is TGCAGTGCTAATGACAGGGCGTTGATGAACACTGAAGCTTTCTTT.

This clonotype turned up a few times. The chain uses TRBV3-1 and TRBJ1-1; D is unclear. Germline V gene sequence: CDR1 LGHDT, CDR2 YNNKEL (reference sequence). The CDR3 is 14 amino acids. V was clipped by 4 bases and J by 0 bases, with 9 bases between them. The CDR3 sequence: CASSPNNLNTEAFF. CDR3 DNA: TGTGCCAGCAGCCCCAACAATCTGAACACTGAAGCTTTCTTT.

Points on this clonotype: Its ends do not fully match the called genes, so a read error is possible. This chain joins TRBV5-5 and TRBJ1-6; D perhaps matches TRBD1 (6 bases). Looked up from germline, CDR1 is SGHKS and CDR2 is YYEKEE (reference sequence). The CDR3 totals 18 residues. Here the CDR3 DNA reads TGTGCCAGCAGCTTTCAGTGGACAGCTCGCTCCTATAATTCACCCCGCCACTTT. This codes for CASSFQWTARSYNSPRHF. The whole variable domain, filled in from reference TRBV5-5 and TRBJ1-6, reads DAGVTQSPTHLIKTRGQQVTLRCSPISGHKSVSWYQQVLGQGPQFIFQYYEKEERGRGNFPDRFSARQFPNYSSELNVNALLLGDSALYLCASSFQWTARSYNSPRHFGNGTRLTVT.

CDR3 protein: CASSPWAGGQETQYF. In DNA, the CDR3 is TGTGCCAGCAGCCCCTGGGCGGGGGGGCAAGAGACCCAGTACTTC. This sequence joins TRBV7-2 and TRBJ2-5; 9 bases line up with TRBD2. From germline, CDR1 is SGHTA and CDR2 FQGNSA. The J segment lost 2 bases and the V segment lost 5 bases, leaving 6 bases of the junction unmatched. The CDR3 has 15 residues.